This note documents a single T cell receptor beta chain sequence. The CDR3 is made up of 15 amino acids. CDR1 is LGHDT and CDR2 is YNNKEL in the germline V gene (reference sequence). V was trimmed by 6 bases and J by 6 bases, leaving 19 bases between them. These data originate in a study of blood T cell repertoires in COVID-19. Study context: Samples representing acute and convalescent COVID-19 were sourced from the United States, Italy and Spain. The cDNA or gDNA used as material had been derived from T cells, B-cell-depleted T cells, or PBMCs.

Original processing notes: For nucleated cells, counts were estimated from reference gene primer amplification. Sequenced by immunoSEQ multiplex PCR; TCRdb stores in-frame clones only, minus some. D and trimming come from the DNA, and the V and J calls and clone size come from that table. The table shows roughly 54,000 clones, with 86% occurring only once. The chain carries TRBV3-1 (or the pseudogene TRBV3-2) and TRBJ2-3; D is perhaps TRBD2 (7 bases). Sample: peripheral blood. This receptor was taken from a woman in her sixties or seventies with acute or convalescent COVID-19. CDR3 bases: TGTGCCAGCAGTACAGGAGGGGGGGGCCTGGATACGCAGTATTTT. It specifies CASSTGGGGLDTQYF.